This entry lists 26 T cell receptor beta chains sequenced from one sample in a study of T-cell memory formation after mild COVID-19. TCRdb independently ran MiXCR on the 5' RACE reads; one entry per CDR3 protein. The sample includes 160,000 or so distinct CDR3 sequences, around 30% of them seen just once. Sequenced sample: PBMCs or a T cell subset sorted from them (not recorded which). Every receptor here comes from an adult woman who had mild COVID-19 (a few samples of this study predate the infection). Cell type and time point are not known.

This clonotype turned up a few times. In nucleotides, the CDR3 is TGTGCCAGTAGTACACGGACAGTCAATGGCTACACCTTC. Protein product: CASSTRTVNGYTF. The V and J genes are TRBV19 and TRBJ1-2, with D tentatively TRBD1 (6 bases). CDR1 is LNHDA, CDR2 SQIVND, per germline (reference sequence). The CDR3 sequence is 13 residues long. Trimming removed 4 bases from V and 6 bases from J, with 12 bases in between.

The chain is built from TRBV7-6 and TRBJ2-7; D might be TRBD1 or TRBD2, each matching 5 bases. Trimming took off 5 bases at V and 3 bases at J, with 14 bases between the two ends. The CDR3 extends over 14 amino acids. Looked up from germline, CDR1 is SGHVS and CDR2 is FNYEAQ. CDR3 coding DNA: TGTGCCAGCAGCCACGGGACCCAGGGCTACGAGCAGTACTTC. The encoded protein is CASSHGTQGYEQYF.

In DNA form, the CDR3 reads TGTGCCAGCAGCCAAGGGGGCTCAGGACATAGATACAATGAGCAGTTCTTC. Amino acid sequence: CASSQGGSGHRYNEQFF. The rearrangement uses TRBV14 and TRBJ2-1, with D perhaps matching TRBD1 (5 bases). The CDR3 contains 17 residues. V was clipped by 1 base and J by 4 bases, with 17 bases between them. In germline, CDR1 is SGHDN, CDR2 FVKESK.

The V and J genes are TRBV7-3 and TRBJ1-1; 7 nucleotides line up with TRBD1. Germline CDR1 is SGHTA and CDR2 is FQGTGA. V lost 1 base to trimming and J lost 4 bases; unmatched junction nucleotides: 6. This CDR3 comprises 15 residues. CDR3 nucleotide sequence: TGTGCCAGCAGCTTAAGTCCCAGGGGGAGCACTGAAGCTTTCTTT. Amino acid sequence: CASSLSPRGSTEAFF.

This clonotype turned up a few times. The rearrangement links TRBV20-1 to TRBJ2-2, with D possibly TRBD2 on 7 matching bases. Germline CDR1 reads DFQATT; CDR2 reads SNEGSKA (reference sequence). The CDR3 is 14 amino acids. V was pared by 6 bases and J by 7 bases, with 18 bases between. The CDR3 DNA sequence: TGCAGTGCGCGGGCCCGGGGGGCGGACGGGGAGCTGTTTTTT. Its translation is CSARARGADGELFF.

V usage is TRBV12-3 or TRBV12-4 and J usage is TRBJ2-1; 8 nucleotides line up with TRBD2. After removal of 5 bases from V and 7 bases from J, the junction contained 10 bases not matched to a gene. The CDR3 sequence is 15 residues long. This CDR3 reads CASSQGLAGGNEQFF. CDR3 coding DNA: TGTGCCAGCAGTCAGGGCCTTGCGGGGGGTAATGAGCAGTTCTTC.

The chain's CDR3 is CASSPRGLGAFF. The CDR3 DNA follows: TGCGCCAGCAGCCCGAGGGGGTTAGGAGCTTTCTTT. The V and J genes are TRBV5-1 and TRBJ1-1, with D perhaps matching TRBD1 (6 bases). The CDR3 extends over 12 amino acids. The germline CDR1 and CDR2 sequences are SGHRS and YFSETQ. V was trimmed by 4 bases and J by 10 bases, leaving 14 bases between them. Filled out from reference TRBV5-1 and TRBJ1-1, the complete variable domain reads KAGVTQTPRYLIKTRGQQVTLSCSPISGHRSVSWYQQTPGQGLQFLFEYFSETQRNKGNFPGRFSGRQFSNSRSEMNVSTLELGDSALYLCASSPRGLGAFFGQGTRLTVV.

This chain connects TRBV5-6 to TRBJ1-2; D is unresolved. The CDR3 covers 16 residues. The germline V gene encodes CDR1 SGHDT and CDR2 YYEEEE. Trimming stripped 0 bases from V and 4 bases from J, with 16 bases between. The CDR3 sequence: CASSLAGRQAPYGYTF. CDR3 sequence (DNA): TGTGCCAGCAGCTTGGCTGGGCGGCAGGCCCCCTATGGCTACACCTTC.

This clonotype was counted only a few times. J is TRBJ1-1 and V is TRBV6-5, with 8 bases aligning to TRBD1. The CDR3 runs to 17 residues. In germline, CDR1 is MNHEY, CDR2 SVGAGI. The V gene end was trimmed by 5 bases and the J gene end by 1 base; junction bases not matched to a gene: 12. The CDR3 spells CASSATGTGFKNTEAFF. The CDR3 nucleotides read TGTGCCAGCAGTGCTACCGGGACAGGCTTTAAGAACACTGAAGCTTTCTTT.

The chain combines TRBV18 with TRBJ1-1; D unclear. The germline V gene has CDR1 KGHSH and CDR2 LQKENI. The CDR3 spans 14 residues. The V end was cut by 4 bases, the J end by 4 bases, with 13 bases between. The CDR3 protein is CASSQKAPFTEAFF. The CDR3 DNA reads TGTGCCAGCTCACAAAAAGCCCCCTTCACTGAAGCTTTCTTT.

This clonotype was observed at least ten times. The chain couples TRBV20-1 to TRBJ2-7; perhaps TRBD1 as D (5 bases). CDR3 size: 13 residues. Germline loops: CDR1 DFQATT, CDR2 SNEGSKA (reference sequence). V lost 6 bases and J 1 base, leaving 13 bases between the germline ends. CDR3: CSANNDRSYEQYF. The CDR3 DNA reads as TGCAGTGCGAATAACGACAGATCCTACGAGCAGTACTTC.

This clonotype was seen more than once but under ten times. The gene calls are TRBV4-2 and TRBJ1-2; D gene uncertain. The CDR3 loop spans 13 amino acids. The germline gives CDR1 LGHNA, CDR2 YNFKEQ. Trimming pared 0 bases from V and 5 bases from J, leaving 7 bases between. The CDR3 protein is CASSQDLSYGYTF. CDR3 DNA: TGTGCCAGCAGCCAAGATCTGAGTTATGGCTACACCTTC.

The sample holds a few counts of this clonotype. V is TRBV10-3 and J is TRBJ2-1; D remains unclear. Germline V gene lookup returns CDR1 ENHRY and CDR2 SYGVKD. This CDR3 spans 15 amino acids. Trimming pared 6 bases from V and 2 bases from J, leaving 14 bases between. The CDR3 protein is CAIREESSPYNEQFF. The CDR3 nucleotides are TGTGCCATCAGGGAAGAGTCCTCCCCCTACAATGAGCAGTTCTTC.

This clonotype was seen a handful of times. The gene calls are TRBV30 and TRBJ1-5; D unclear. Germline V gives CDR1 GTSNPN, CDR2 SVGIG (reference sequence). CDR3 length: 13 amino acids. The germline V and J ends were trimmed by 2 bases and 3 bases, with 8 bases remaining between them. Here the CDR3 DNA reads TGTGCCTGGAGTCAATATGACAATCAGCCCCAGCATTTT. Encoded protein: CAWSQYDNQPQHF.

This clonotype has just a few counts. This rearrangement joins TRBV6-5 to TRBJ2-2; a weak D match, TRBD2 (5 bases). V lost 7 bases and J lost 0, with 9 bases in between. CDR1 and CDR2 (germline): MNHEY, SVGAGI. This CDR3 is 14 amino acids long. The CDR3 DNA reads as TGTGCCAGCAATCGGGGATCGAACACCGGGGAGCTGTTTTTT. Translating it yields CASNRGSNTGELFF.

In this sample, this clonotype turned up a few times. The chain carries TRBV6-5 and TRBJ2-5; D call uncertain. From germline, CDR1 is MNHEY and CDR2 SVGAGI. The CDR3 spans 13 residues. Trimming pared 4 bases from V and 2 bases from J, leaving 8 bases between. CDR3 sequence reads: CASSWAEQETQYF. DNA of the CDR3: TGTGCCAGCAGTTGGGCGGAACAAGAGACCCAGTACTTC.

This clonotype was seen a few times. CDR3 in amino acids: CASIEQETQYF. The CDR3 DNA sequence: TGCGCCAGCATCGAACAAGAGACCCAGTACTTC. The V and J genes are TRBV5-1 and TRBJ2-5; D gene uncertain. With 6 bases removed from V and 2 bases from J, the gap between germline ends came to 5 bases. The germline CDR1 and CDR2 sequences are SGHRS and YFSETQ. This CDR3 contains 11 residues.

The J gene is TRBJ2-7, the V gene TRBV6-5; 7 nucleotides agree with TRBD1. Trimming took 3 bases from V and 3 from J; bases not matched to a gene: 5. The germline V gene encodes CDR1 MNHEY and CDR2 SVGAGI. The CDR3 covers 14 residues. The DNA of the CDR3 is TGTGCCAGCAGTTATTTCAGGGGGAGCTACGAGCAGTACTTC. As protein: CASSYFRGSYEQYF.

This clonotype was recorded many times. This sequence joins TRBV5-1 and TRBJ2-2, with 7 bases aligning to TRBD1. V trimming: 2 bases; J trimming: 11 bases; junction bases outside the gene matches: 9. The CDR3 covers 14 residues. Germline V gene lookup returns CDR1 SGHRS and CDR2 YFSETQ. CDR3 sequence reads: CASSLGQVHDELFF. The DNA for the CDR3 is TGCGCCAGCAGCTTAGGACAGGTTCATGATGAGCTGTTTTTT.

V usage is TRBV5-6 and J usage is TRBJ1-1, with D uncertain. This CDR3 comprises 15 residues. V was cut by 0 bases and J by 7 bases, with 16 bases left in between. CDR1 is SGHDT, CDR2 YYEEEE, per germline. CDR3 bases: TGTGCCAGCAGCTTGGTCCACGAAACAGCGGATGAAGCTTTCTTT. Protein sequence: CASSLVHETADEAFF. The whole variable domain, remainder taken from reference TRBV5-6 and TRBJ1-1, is DAGVTQSPTHLIKTRGQQVTLRCSPKSGHDTVSWYQQALGQGPQFIFQYYEEEERQRGNFPDRFSGHQFPNYSSELNVNALLLGDSALYLCASSLVHETADEAFFGQGTRLTVV.

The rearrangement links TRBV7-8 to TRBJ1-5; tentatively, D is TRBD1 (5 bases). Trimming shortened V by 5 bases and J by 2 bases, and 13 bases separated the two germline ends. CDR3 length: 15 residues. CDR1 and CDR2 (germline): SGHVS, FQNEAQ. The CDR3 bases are TGTGCCAGCAGCCCCGGGGGGATCGGCAATCAGCCCCAGCATTTT. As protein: CASSPGGIGNQPQHF. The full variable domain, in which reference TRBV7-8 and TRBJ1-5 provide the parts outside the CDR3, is GAGVSQSPRYKVAKRGQDVALRCDPISGHVSLFWYQQALGQGPEFLTYFQNEAQLDKSGLPSDRFFAERPEGSVSTLKIQRTQQEDSAVYLCASSPGGIGNQPQHFGDGTRLSIL.

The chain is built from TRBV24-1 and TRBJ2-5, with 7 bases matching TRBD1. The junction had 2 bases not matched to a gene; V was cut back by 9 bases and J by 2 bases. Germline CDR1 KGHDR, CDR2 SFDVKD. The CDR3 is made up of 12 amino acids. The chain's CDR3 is CATGTEQETQYF. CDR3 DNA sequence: TGTGCCACCGGGACAGAACAAGAGACCCAGTACTTC.

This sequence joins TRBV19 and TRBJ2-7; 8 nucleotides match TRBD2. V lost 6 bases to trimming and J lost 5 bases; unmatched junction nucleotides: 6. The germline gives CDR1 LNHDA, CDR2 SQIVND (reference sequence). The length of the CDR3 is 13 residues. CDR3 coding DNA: TGTGCCAGTAGATACGGGACTAGTGACGAGCAGTACTTC. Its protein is CASRYGTSDEQYF. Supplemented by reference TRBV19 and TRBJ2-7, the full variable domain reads DGGITQSPKYLFRKEGQNVTLSCEQNLNHDAMYWYRQDPGQGLRLIYYSQIVNDFQKGDIAEGYSVSREKKESFPLTVTSAQKNPTAFYLCASRYGTSDEQYFGPGTRLTVT.

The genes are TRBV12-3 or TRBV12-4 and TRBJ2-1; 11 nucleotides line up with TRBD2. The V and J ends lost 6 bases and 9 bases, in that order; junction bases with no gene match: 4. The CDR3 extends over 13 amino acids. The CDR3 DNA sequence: TGTGCCAGCAGGTCTAGCGGGGGGAGTGAGCAGTTCTTC. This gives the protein CASRSSGGSEQFF.

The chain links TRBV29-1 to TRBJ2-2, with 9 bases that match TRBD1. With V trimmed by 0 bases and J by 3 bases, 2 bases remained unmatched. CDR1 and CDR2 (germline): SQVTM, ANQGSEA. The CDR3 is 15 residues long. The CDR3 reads CSVEDGTGYTGELFF. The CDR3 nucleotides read TGCAGCGTTGAAGACGGGACAGGGTACACCGGGGAGCTGTTTTTT.

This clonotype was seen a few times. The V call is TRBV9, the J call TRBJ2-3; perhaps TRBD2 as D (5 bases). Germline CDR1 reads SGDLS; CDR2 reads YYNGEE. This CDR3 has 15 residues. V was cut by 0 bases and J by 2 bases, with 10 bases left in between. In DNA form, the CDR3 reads TGTGCCAGCAGCGTAGCGGAGCGGAACACAGATACGCAGTATTTT. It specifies CASSVAERNTDTQYF. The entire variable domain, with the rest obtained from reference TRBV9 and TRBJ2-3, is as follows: DSGVTQTPKHLITATGQRVTLRCSPRSGDLSVYWYQQSLDQGLQFLIQYYNGEERAKGNILERFSAQQFPDLHSELNLSSLELGDSALYFCASSVAERNTDTQYFGPGTRLTVL.